What follows are 19 T cell receptor beta chains derived from one specimen sequenced in a study of vaccination and CD4 T cells after COVID-19 (dated by TCRdb to between 2020 and 2023). What this sample's treatment or condition label stands for: roughly 10-day PBMC culture with coronavirus spike peptide pools or control peptides (ViraFEST assay). The library was obtained by PCR. The sequencer was an Illumina iSeq 100. DNA from cultured CD4+ T cells underwent TCR sequencing with the Oncomine TCR Beta short-read assay at the Johns Hopkins FTIC core. TCRdb reanalyzed the raw reads on its own, using fastp at Q25 for trimming and MiXCR for clone calling, and kept in-frame beta chains. Every entry covers one CDR3 protein and lists the most common genes and DNA from its rows. A total of 6,000 to 8,500 distinct CDR3 sequences appear in this sample, 70% to 75% of them only once. The ten most abundant clones make up approximately 15% of the sample.

Antigens for these TCRs are unknown. Input material: CD4+ T cells from blood, cultured in vitro. These TCRs come from a human donor who had recovered from COVID-19.

CDR3 sequence reads: CSARGTAHTQGYTF. The CDR3 DNA follows: TGCAGTGCTAGGGGGACCGCCCACACTCAGGGCTACACCTTC. The rearrangement uses TRBV20-1 and TRBJ1-2; a possible D gene is TRBD1 (5 bases). Per the germline V gene, CDR1 is DFQATT and CDR2 is SNEGSKA (reference sequence). The CDR3 runs 14 residues. Deletions cut 3 bases from V and 8 bases from J, with 19 bases between.

A single count supports this clonotype. V and J are TRBV20-1 and TRBJ1-1, with 8 nucleotides matching TRBD1. CDR3 size: 13 residues. V lost 6 bases to trimming and J lost 2 bases; unmatched junction nucleotides: 5. Germline V lookup: CDR1 DFQATT, CDR2 SNEGSKA (reference sequence). DNA for the CDR3: TGCAGTGCGCCGGGACAGGTCAACACTGAAGCTTTCTTT. The encoded protein is CSAPGQVNTEAFF.

This clonotype was counted only a few times. The gene calls are TRBV20-1 and TRBJ2-2; 7 nucleotides match TRBD2. With V trimmed by 0 bases and J by 6 bases, 7 bases remained unmatched. Germline lookup yields CDR1 DFQATT and CDR2 SNEGSKA (reference sequence). The CDR3 totals 15 residues. The CDR3 protein is CSARDLGRFAGELFF. CDR3 DNA: TGCAGTGCTAGAGATCTCGGGAGGTTCGCCGGGGAGCTGTTTTTT.

The chain recombines TRBV24-1 with TRBJ1-5; 12 bases map to TRBD1. The CDR3 totals 18 residues. The ends lost 4 bases at V and 0 bases at J; junction bases unmatched: 6. Germline lookup yields CDR1 KGHDR and CDR2 SFDVKD. The DNA of the CDR3 is TGTGCCACCAGTGACTCCGGGACAGGGGGCTATAGCAATCAGCCCCAGCATTTT. Its translation: CATSDSGTGGYSNQPQHF.

The genes are TRBV6-5 and TRBJ1-5, with 9 bases matching TRBD1. The V gene's germline CDR1 is MNHEY and CDR2 SVGAGI. Trimming at V came to 0 bases and at J to 4 bases, leaving 7 bases not matched to a gene. The length of the CDR3 is 17 residues. The CDR3 region has the DNA TGTGCCAGCAGTTACTCGGAACCGGGACAGGGTAATCAGCCCCAGCATTTT. Amino acids: CASSYSEPGQGNQPQHF.

The chain combines TRBV24-1 with TRBJ1-1; a weak D match, TRBD1 (5 bases). The germline V gene encodes CDR1 KGHDR and CDR2 SFDVKD. The CDR3 has 14 residues. Trimming pared 12 bases from V and 1 base from J, leaving 17 bases between. The CDR3 coding sequence is TGTGCCCTCGAGACCCGGGGCTGGAACACTGAAGCTTTCTTT. It specifies CALETRGWNTEAFF.

In this sample, this clonotype turned up a few times. CDR3 sequence (DNA): TGTGCCAGCAGCTTAGGAACTAGCGGGAGACAATCCGAGCAGTACTTC. It is translated as CASSLGTSGRQSEQYF. This rearrangement joins TRBV7-2 to TRBJ2-7; 11 positions agree with TRBD2. The V segment lost 1 base and the J segment 6 bases; nucleotides outside the gene matches: 8. This CDR3 region has 16 residues. Germline V CDR1 and CDR2: SGHTA, FQGNSA.

This rearrangement joins TRBV6-1 to TRBJ2-7; 8 bases are a match to TRBD2. J was trimmed by 10 bases and V by 5 bases; bases with no gene match: 19. Germline V lookup: CDR1 MNHNS, CDR2 SASEGT. CDR3 size: 16 residues. The DNA for the CDR3 is TGTGCCAGCAGTCGGCAAGCGGGAGTAGGCCTCTCCGAACAGTACTTC. This encodes CASSRQAGVGLSEQYF.

By sample fraction, this clonotype is medium-sized. The rearrangement links TRBV6-2 or TRBV6-3 to TRBJ2-5; 10 bases match TRBD2. This CDR3 is built from 15 residues. V lost 5 bases and J lost 3; bases outside the gene matches: 6. Germline V CDR1 and CDR2: MNHEY, SVGEGT. This CDR3 reads CASSTPGLAEETQYF. CDR3 in DNA: TGTGCCAGCAGTACCCCCGGACTAGCGGAAGAGACCCAGTACTTC.

This chain connects TRBV15 to TRBJ1-5, with TRBD1 matching 7 bases. There are 16 residues in the CDR3. Unmatched junction bases numbered 5, after V lost 1 base and J lost 2 bases. Germline loops: CDR1 LNHNV, CDR2 YYDKDF (reference sequence). The DNA of the CDR3 is TGTGCCACCAGCAGAGCGACAGGGAAGGGCAATCAGCCCCAGCATTTT. Translation gives CATSRATGKGNQPQHF.

The V and J genes are TRBV6-5 and TRBJ2-7; the match to TRBD1 covers 10 bases. Germline assignment: CDR1 MNHEY and CDR2 SVGAGI. With V trimmed by 0 bases and J by 0 bases, 2 bases remained unmatched. CDR3 length: 16 amino acids. CDR3 nucleotides: TGTGCCAGCAGTTACTCACGGGACAGGGGCTCCTACGAGCAGTACTTC. It yields the protein CASSYSRDRGSYEQYF.

The chain uses TRBV6-5 and TRBJ1-1, with 10 bases fitting TRBD1. V lost 4 bases to trimming and J lost 8 bases; unmatched junction nucleotides: 10. Germline V lookup: CDR1 MNHEY, CDR2 SVGAGI. CDR3 length: 15 residues. The CDR3, as DNA: TGTGCCAGCAGTTCCGGGACAGGGGCTTACCGAGAAGCTTTCTTT. Its protein is CASSSGTGAYREAFF.

This clonotype was counted a few times. The V and J genes are TRBV20-1 and TRBJ2-3, with 12 bases that match TRBD2. CDR1 is DFQATT and CDR2 is SNEGSKA in the germline V gene (reference sequence). V was clipped by 0 bases and J by 6 bases; unmatched bases: 13. The CDR3 totals 18 residues. The DNA of the CDR3 is TGCAGTGCTAGAGACCCGGGACTAGCGGGTCCTAGGGTTGATACGCAGTATTTT. Residues: CSARDPGLAGPRVDTQYF.

V and J are TRBV7-9 and TRBJ1-6, with TRBD1 as a possible D gene (6 bases). V lost 5 bases to trimming and J lost 5 bases, with 16 bases between them. The CDR3 length is 16 residues. Germline V lookup: CDR1 SEHNR, CDR2 FQNEAQ (reference sequence). CDR3: CASSRTGGPNNSPLHF. For the CDR3, the DNA is TGTGCCAGCAGCCGGACGGGGGGGCCTAATAATTCACCCCTCCACTTT. Full variable domain (rest looked up from reference TRBV7-9 and TRBJ1-6): DTGVSQNPRHKITKRGQNVTFRCDPISEHNRLYWYRQTLGQGPEFLTYFQNEAQLEKSRLLSDRFSAERPKGSFSTLEIQRTEQGDSAMYLCASSRTGGPNNSPLHFGNGTRLTVT.

The chain combines TRBV20-1 with TRBJ2-1; 11 bases map to TRBD2. Germline V gene sequence: CDR1 DFQATT, CDR2 SNEGSKA (reference sequence). The V and J ends lost 1 base and 9 bases, in that order; junction bases with no gene match: 5. CDR3 length equals 14 residues. CDR3 nucleotide sequence: TGCAGTGCTAGAGGACTAGCGGGGACAGGTGAGCAGTTCTTC. Translation: CSARGLAGTGEQFF.

The genes are TRBV7-2 and TRBJ2-1, with D unresolved. CDR1 is SGHTA, CDR2 FQGNSA, per germline. The CDR3 has 13 amino acids. V was cut by 6 bases and J by 10 bases, with 16 bases left in between. The CDR3 region has the DNA TGTGCCAGCAGGGGTCGAGGTGGCTCGGAGCAGTTCTTC. This translates into CASRGRGGSEQFF.

The V gene is TRBV27, the J gene TRBJ1-5, with D maybe TRBD1 (5 bases). The V end lost 5 bases, the J end lost 4 bases, and 18 bases lay between the germline ends. Germline values: CDR1 MNHEY, CDR2 SMNVEV (reference sequence). This CDR3 is built from 16 residues. The CDR3 DNA reads as TGTGCCAGCAGTCCCGGGTCGAGGGGAAGGAATCAGCCCCAGCATTTT. This sequence encodes CASSPGSRGRNQPQHF.

The chain employs TRBV20-1 and TRBJ1-1; a weak D match, TRBD1 (6 bases). Germline CDR1 DFQATT, CDR2 SNEGSKA (reference sequence). This CDR3 is 15 amino acids long. V was shortened by 2 bases and J by 8 bases, with 21 bases between the two germline ends. The CDR3 nucleotides are TGCAGTGCTAGACCCTGGGGGGCAGGGACCCCCGAAGCTTTCTTT. It is translated as CSARPWGAGTPEAFF.

A note on this clonotype: The junction departs from the called germline gene at one end, perhaps through a read error. The chain combines TRBV7-2 with TRBJ1-1; TRBD1 aligns across 12 bases. The germline gives CDR1 SGHTA, CDR2 FQGNSA. This CDR3 has 18 residues. Here the CDR3 DNA reads TGTGCCAGCAGCCCACTGGGACAGGGGGCGCGGCGGGCCACTAAAGCTTTCTTT. This translates into CASSPLGQGARRATKAFF.